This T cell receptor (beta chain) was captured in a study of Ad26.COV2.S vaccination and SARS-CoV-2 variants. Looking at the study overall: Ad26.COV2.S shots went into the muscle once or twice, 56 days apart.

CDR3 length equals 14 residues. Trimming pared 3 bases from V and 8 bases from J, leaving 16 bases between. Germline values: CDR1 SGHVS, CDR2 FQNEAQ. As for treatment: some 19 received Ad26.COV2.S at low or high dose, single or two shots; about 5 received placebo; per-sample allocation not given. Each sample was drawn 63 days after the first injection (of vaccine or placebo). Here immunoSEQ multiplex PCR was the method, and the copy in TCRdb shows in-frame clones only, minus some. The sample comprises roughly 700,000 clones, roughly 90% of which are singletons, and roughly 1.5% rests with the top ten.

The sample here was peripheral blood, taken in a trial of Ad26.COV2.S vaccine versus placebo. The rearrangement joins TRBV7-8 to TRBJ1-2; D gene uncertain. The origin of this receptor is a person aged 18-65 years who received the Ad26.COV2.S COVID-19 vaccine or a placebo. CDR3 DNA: TGTGCCAGCAGCTTGGCTGACCGGTTGGACGGCTACACCTTC. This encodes CASSLADRLDGYTF.